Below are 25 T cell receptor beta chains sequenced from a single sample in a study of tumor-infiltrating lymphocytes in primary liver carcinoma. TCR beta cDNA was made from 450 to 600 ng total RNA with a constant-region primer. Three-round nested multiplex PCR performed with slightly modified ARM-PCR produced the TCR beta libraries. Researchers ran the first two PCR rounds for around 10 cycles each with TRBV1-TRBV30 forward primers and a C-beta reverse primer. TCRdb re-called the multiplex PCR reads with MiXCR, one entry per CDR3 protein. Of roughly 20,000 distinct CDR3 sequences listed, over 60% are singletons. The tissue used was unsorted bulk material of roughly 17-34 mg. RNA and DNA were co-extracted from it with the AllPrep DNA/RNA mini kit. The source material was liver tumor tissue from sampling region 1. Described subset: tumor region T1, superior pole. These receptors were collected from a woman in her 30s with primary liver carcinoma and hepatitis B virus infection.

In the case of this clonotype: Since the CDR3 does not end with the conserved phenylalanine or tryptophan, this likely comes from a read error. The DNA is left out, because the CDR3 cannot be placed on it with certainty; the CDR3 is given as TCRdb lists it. The CDR3 loop is CRVGRRDTGELLC. V usage is TRBV29-1 and J usage is TRBJ2-2. The CDR3 is made up of 13 amino acids, end residues included. CDR1 is SQVTM, CDR2 ANQGSEA, per germline.

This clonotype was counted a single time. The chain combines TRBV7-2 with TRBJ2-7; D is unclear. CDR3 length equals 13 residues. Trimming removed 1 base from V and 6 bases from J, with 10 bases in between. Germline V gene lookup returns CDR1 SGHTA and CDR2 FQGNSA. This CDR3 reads CASSLVTPVEQYF. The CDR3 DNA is TGTGCCAGCAGCTTAGTGACCCCCGTCGAGCAGTACTTC.

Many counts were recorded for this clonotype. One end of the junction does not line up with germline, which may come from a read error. The CDR3 is CTSSFGLALLQEQFF. CDR3 bases: TGTACCAGCAGCTTTGGACTAGCGCTCCTACAAGAGCAGTTCTTC. This chain joins TRBV11-3 and TRBJ2-1; TRBD2 matches at 9 bases. Germline CDR1 is SGHNT and CDR2 is YENEEA. The CDR3 is made up of 15 amino acids.

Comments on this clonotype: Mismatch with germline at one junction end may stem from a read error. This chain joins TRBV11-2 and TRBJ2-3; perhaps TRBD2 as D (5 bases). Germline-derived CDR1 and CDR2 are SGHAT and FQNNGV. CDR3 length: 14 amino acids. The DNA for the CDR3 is TGCGCCAGCAGCTTAGTTGGGAGCACAGATACGAAGTATTTT. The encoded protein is CASSLVGSTDTKYF.

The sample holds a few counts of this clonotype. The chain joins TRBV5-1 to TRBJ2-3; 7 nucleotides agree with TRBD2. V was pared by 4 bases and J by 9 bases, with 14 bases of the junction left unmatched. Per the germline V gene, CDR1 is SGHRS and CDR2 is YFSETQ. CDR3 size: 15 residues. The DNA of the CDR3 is TGCGCCAGCAGCAAAACCTGGCGGGAGCACGACACGCAGTATTTT. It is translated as CASSKTWREHDTQYF. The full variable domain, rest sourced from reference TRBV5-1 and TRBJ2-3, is KAGVTQTPRYLIKTRGQQVTLSCSPISGHRSVSWYQQTPGQGLQFLFEYFSETQRNKGNFPGRFSGRQFSNSRSEMNVSTLELGDSALYLCASSKTWREHDTQYFGPGTRLTVL.

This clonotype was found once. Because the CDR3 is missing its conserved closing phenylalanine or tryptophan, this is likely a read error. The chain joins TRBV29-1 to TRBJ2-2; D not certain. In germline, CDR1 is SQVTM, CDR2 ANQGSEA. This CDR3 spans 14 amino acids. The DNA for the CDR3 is TGCAGAGCTCCAGCCGGCGGGAACACCGGGGAGCTGTTTCTT. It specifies CRAPAGGNTGELFL.

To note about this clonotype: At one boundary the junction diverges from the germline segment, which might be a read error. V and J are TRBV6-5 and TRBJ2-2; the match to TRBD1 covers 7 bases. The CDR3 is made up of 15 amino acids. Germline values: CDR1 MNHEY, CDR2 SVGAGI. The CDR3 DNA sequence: TGTGCCAGCAGTCAGCTGACAGGGTTCACCCGGGAGCTGTTTTTT. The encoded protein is CASSQLTGFTRELFF.

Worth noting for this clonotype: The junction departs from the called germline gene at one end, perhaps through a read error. CDR3 residues: CASTSILSHNEQFF. The CDR3 coding sequence is TGTGCCAGCACCTCGATCCTCTCCCACAATGAGCAGTTCTTC. The chain recombines TRBV12-3 or TRBV12-4 with TRBJ2-1; D gene ambiguous. This CDR3 is 14 amino acids long.

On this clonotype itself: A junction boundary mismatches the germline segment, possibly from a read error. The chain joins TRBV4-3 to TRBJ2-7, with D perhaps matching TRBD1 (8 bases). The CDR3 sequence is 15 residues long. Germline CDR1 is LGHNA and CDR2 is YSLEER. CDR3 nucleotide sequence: TGCGCCAGCTGCCAATATCGATGGACAGGGCGGGAGCAGTGCTTC. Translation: CASCQYRWTGREQCF.

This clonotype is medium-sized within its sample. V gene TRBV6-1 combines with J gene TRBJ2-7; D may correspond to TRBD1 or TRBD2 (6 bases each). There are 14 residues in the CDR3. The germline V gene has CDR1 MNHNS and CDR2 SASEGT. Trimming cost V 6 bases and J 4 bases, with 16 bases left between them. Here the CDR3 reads CASSLEGGVYEQYF. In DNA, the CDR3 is TGTGCCAGCAGCCTGGAGGGGGGAGTTTACGAGCAGTACTTC.

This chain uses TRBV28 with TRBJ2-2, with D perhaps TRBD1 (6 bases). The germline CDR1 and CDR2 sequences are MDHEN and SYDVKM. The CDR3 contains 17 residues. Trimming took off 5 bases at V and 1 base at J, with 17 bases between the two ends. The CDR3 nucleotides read TGTGCCAGCAGTATAGCCGACAGGTTGGGGAACACCGGGGAGCTGTTTTTT. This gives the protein CASSIADRLGNTGELFF.

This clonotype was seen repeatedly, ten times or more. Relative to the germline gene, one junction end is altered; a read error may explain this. The CDR3: CASSLNDAYERFF. CDR3 sequence (DNA): TGTGCCAGCAGCTTAAATGATGCCTATGAGCGGTTCTTC. This rearrangement joins TRBV11-2 to TRBJ2-1; D call uncertain. Germline V CDR1 and CDR2: SGHAT, FQNNGV. CDR3 length: 13 residues. Complete variable domain (other parts from reference TRBV11-2 and TRBJ2-1): EAGVAQSPRYKIIEKRQSVAFWCNPISGHATLYWYQQILGQGPKLLIQFQNNGVVDDSQLPKDRFSAERLKGVDSTLKIQPAKLEDSAVYLCASSLNDAYERFFGPGTRLTVL.

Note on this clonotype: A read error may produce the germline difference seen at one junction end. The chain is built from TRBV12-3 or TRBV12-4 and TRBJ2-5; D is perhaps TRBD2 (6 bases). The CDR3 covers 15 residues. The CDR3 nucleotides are TGTGTCAGCAGCACGTACCTCGGGAGTGAAGAGACCCAGTACTTC. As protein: CVSSTYLGSEETQYF.

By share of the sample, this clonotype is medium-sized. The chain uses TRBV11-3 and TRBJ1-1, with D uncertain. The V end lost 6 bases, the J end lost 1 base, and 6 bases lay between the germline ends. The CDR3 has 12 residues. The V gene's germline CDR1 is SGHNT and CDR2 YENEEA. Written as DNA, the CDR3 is TGTGCCAGCAGGGAAGGGAACACTGAAGCTTTCTTT. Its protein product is CASREGNTEAFF.

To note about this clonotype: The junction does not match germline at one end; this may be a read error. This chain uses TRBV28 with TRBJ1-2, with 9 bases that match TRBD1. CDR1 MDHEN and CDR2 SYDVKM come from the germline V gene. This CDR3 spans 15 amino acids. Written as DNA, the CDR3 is TGTGCAAGCATCCAAGAACAGGGGGCTAAGTATGACTACACCTTC. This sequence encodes CASIQEQGAKYDYTF.

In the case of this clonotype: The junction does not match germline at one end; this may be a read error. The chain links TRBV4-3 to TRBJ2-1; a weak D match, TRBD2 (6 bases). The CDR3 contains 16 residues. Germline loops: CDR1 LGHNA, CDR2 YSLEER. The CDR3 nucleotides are TGCGCCAGTAGCCAAGATGCGGGAAGCTCTTACAATAAGCAGTTCTTC. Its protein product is CASSQDAGSSYNKQFF.

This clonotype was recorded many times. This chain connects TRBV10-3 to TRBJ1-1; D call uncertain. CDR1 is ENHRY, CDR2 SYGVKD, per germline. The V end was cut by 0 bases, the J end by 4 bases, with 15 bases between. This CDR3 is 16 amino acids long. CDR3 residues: CAISESRLSGGTEAFF. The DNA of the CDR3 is TGTGCCATCAGTGAGTCTAGACTATCCGGAGGCACTGAAGCTTTCTTT.

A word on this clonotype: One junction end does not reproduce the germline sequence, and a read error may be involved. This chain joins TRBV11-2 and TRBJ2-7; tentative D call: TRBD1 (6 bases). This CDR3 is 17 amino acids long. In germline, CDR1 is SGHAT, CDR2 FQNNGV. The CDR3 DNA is TGTGCCGGCAGTCAGATCAGGGGAGCCGATCCCTTCTACGGGCAGTACTTC. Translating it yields CAGSQIRGADPFYGQYF.

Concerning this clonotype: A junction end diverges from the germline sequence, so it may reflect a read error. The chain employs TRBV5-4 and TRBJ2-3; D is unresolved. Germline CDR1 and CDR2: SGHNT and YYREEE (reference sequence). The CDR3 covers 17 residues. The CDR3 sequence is CASSEDGYPPPTDTQYF. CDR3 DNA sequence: TGTGCCAGCAGCGAAGACGGATACCCTCCACCCACAGATACACAGTATTTT.

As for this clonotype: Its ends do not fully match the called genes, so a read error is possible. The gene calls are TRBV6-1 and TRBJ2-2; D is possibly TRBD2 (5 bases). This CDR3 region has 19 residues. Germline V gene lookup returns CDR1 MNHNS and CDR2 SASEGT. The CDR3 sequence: CDSSETLPGSAANTGELFF. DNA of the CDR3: TGTGACAGCAGTGAAACCCTTCCGGGGAGCGCCGCGAACACCGGGGAGCTGTTTTTT.

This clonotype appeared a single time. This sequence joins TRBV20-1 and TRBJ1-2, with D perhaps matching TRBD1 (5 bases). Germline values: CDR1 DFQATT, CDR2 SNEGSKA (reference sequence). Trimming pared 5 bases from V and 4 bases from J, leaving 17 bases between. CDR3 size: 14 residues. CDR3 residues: CSAVWDRRFYGYTF. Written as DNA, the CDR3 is TGCAGTGCTGTCTGGGACCGTCGCTTCTATGGCTACACCTTC.

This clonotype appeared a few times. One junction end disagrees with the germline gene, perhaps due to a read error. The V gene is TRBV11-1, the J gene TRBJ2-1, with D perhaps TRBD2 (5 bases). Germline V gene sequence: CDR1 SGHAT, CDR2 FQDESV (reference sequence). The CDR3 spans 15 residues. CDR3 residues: CASSRRQASFNEQFF. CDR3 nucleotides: TGTGCCAGCAGCAGGAGGCAGGCCTCCTTCAATGAGCAGTTCTTC.

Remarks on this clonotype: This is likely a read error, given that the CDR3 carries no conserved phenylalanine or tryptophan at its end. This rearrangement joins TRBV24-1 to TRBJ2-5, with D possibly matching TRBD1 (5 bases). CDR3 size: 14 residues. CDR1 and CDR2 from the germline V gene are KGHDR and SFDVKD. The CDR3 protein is CAASDRTSQETQYL. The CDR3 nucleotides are TGTGCCGCCAGTGACCGGACAAGCCAAGAGACCCAGTACTTG.

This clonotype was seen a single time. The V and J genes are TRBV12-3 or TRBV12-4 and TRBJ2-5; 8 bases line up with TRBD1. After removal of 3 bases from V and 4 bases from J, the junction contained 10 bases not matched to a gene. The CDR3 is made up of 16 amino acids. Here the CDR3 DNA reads TGTGCCAGCAGTTTTCGTACAGGGGGAACACGAGAGACCCAGTACTTC. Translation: CASSFRTGGTRETQYF.

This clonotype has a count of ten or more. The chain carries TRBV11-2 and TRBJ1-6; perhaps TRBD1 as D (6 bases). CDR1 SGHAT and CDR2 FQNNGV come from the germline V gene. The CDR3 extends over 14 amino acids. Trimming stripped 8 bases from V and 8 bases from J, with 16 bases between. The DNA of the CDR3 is TGTGCCAGCGGGAAAGGGAGGGGGGATTCACCCCTCCACTTT. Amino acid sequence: CASGKGRGDSPLHF.